The entry below gives a single TCR beta chain sequence along with its context. Its antigen remains unidentified. This entry comes from a study of shared clonotypes between healthy human individuals. Study at large: Per donor, three plates held CD4 naive cells, three held CD4 memory, two held CD8 naive and one held CD8 memory. Study-wide points: Around 5.4% of naive CD4 clonotypes were common to a handful of donors. All-four-donor shared clonotypes had higher generation probabilities than non-shared clonotypes did.

Several immunoSEQ plates received, in even portions, the genomic DNA of each subset. Sequenced by immunoSEQ multiplex PCR; TCRdb stores in-frame clones only, minus some. The table shows a few million clones, with almost 96% occurring only once. J gave up 7 bases and V 0 bases, and 4 bases lay outside the gene matches. Germline V gene sequence: CDR1 LGHNA, CDR2 YSLEER. The CDR3 has 15 residues. This clonotype originated in a man aged 18 to 29 in good health. The V gene is TRBV4-3, the J gene TRBJ2-7, with 12 positions matching TRBD2. Sequencing used naive CD4+ T cells sorted from blood. Subset indicated: CD45RA+ positively selected. The CDR3: CASSQEELAGGEQYF. The CDR3 coding sequence is TGCGCCAGCAGCCAAGAAGAACTAGCGGGAGGAGAGCAGTACTTC.